The 14 T cell receptor beta chains listed next were all sequenced from one sample in a study of identical twins. MiXCR, run by TCRdb on the 5' RACE reads, gives a single entry per CDR3 protein. The data contain approximately 550,000 distinct CDR3 sequences, 20% to 25% of them singletons. The same sample was also used in a study of yellow fever vaccine responses in identical twins.

The sequencing input was CD4+ T cells sorted from blood. Source of these receptors: a woman younger than 35 in good health.

This clonotype appeared a few times. The CDR3 loop is CASSLGLGVAESTYEQYF. The CDR3 bases are TGTGCCAGCAGCTTAGGCCTGGGCGTGGCGGAAAGTACCTACGAGCAGTACTTC. The V gene is TRBV11-1, the J gene TRBJ2-7, with unresolved D. Germline values: CDR1 SGHAT, CDR2 FQDESV (reference sequence). V lost 1 base and J 2 bases, leaving 21 bases between the germline ends. The CDR3 extends over 18 amino acids.

The J gene is TRBJ2-7, the V gene TRBV27, with TRBD2 matching 7 bases. Unmatched junction bases numbered 4, after V lost 3 bases and J lost 2 bases. Per germline, CDR1 MNHEY and CDR2 SMNVEV (reference sequence). The CDR3 loop spans 14 amino acids. This CDR3 is CASSFILAAYEQYV. CDR3 nucleotides: TGTGCCAGCAGTTTTATTCTAGCGGCCTACGAGCAGTACGTC.

The rearrangement joins TRBV29-1 to TRBJ1-5, with 8 bases identical to TRBD1. J was trimmed by 5 bases and V by 5 bases; bases with no gene match: 5. This CDR3 comprises 13 residues. Looked up from germline, CDR1 is SQVTM and CDR2 is ANQGSEA. DNA of the CDR3: TGCAGCGTTTCAGGGGGCCAGGATCAGCCCCAGCATTTT. It encodes CSVSGGQDQPQHF.

In this sample, this clonotype turned up a few times. The chain recombines TRBV18 with TRBJ2-3; tentative D call: TRBD2 (6 bases). The germline CDR1 and CDR2 sequences are KGHSH and LQKENI. The CDR3 is 14 amino acids. The ends were cut back, 5 bases at V and 2 bases at J, with 11 bases in the middle. The CDR3 protein is CASSYGTATDTQYF. The CDR3 DNA reads as TGTGCCAGCTCATACGGGACTGCCACAGATACGCAGTATTTT.

In this sample, this clonotype turned up a few times. V and J are TRBV27 and TRBJ1-1; the match to TRBD1 covers 9 bases. The CDR3 is 16 amino acids. The V gene end was trimmed by 6 bases and the J gene end by 1 base; junction bases not matched to a gene: 9. Germline CDR1 reads MNHEY; CDR2 reads SMNVEV (reference sequence). The CDR3 nucleotides are TGTGCCAGCAGAGGGACAGGGAAGTTTCCGAACACTGAAGCTTTCTTT. It codes for CASRGTGKFPNTEAFF.

This clonotype was observed a few times. The J gene is TRBJ2-5, the V gene TRBV24-1, with TRBD2 identical over 12 bases. Trimming at V came to 4 bases and at J to 2 bases, leaving 7 bases not matched to a gene. Germline CDR1 and CDR2: KGHDR and SFDVKD. This CDR3 has 17 amino acids. As DNA, the CDR3 is TGTGCCACCAGTGAGCGGCGACTAGCGGGAGCTCAAGAGACCCAGTACTTC. It encodes CATSERRLAGAQETQYF.

The chain links TRBV29-1 to TRBJ1-2; D may be TRBD1 (5 bases). Trimming removed 6 bases at V and 3 bases at J, with 14 bases between. Germline CDR1 and CDR2: SQVTM and ANQGSEA. The CDR3 covers 13 residues. CDR3 residues: CSVRGVSDYGYTF. In DNA, the CDR3 is TGCAGCGTCCGGGGCGTGTCTGACTATGGCTACACCTTC. Supplemented by reference TRBV29-1 and TRBJ1-2, the full variable domain reads SAVISQKPSRDICQRGTSLTIQCQVDSQVTMMFWYRQQPGQSLTLIATANQGSEATYESGFVIDKFPISRPNLTFSTLTVSNMSPEDSSIYLCSVRGVSDYGYTFGSGTRLTVV.

This clonotype was counted between two and nine times. The chain uses TRBV5-1 and TRBJ1-2, with no clear D. V was trimmed by 4 bases and J by 0 bases, leaving 13 bases between them. CDR1 and CDR2 (germline): SGHRS, YFSETQ. This CDR3 spans 15 amino acids. CDR3 sequence reads: CASSGQDGPNYGYTF. CDR3 nucleotides: TGCGCCAGCAGCGGTCAGGACGGACCTAACTATGGCTACACCTTC.

In its sample, this clonotype was seen a few times. V gene TRBV20-1 combines with J gene TRBJ2-5, with D maybe TRBD2 (7 bases). Trimming took off 3 bases at V and 5 bases at J, with 19 bases between the two ends. There are 15 residues in the CDR3. Germline CDR1 is DFQATT and CDR2 is SNEGSKA (reference sequence). The CDR3 bases are TGCAGTGCTAGCATCCGGGACAAGGGAGGGGAGACCCAGTACTTC. Its protein product is CSASIRDKGGETQYF.

V is TRBV19 and J is TRBJ2-5, with TRBD1 identical over 7 bases. CDR1 and CDR2 from the germline V gene are LNHDA and SQIVND (reference sequence). This CDR3 has 15 residues. Germline trimming cut 5 bases from V and 5 bases from J; bases unmatched to any gene: 11. The CDR3, as DNA: TGTGCCAGTAGTCCCCGGGACAGCCGAGGGGAGACCCAGTACTTC. It codes for CASSPRDSRGETQYF.

This clonotype was found many times. The chain combines TRBV7-3 with TRBJ2-3, with D possibly being TRBD1 (6 bases). There are 18 residues in the CDR3. V lost 5 bases, J lost 6 bases, and 27 bases lay in between. Germline V lookup: CDR1 SGHTA, CDR2 FQGTGA. CDR3 DNA: TGTGCCAGCAGCCCAAAAGGAGGCGGGTCAGGGGCGACCGATACGCAGTATTTT. It translates to CASSPKGGGSGATDTQYF.

The rearrangement joins TRBV15 to TRBJ1-1; the D gene is possibly TRBD1 (6 bases). The CDR3 covers 15 residues. Germline V CDR1 and CDR2: LNHNV, YYDKDF (reference sequence). V was trimmed by 1 base and J by 1 base, leaving 10 bases between them. The CDR3 nucleotides read TGTGCCACCAGCAGAGGGGGGGGCGGGAACACTGAAGCTTTCTTT. Translating it yields CATSRGGGGNTEAFF. The whole variable domain, filled in from reference TRBV15 and TRBJ1-1, reads DAMVIQNPRYQVTQFGKPVTLSCSQTLNHNVMYWYQQKSSQAPKLLFHYYDKDFNNEADTPDNFQSRRPNTSFCFLDIRSPGLGDTAMYLCATSRGGGGNTEAFFGQGTRLTVV.

V is TRBV12-3 or TRBV12-4 and J is TRBJ2-1; D unresolved. With 5 bases removed from V and 0 bases from J, the gap between germline ends came to 11 bases. The CDR3 consists of 15 residues. The CDR3 DNA follows: TGTGCCAGCAGTCCGGACCGTGCCTCCTACAATGAGCAGTTCTTC. Translating it yields CASSPDRASYNEQFF.

The V and J genes are TRBV10-3 and TRBJ2-3, with D perhaps TRBD1 (5 bases). Germline lookup yields CDR1 ENHRY and CDR2 SYGVKD. The CDR3 totals 12 residues. Trimming cost V 10 bases and J 0 bases, with 8 bases left between them. CDR3 amino acids: CATGHSTDTQYF. The CDR3 DNA is TGTGCCACCGGACACAGCACAGATACGCAGTATTTT.